One sample yielded the 25 T cell receptor beta chains listed below, sequenced in a study of blood T cell repertoires in COVID-19. Generated by immunoSEQ multiplex PCR, the TCRdb table keeps only in-frame clones and is missing some. This sample yields around 100,000 clones, of which around 86% are seen a single time; over 2.5% belongs to the top ten. Sequences were obtained from peripheral blood. These TCRs come from a man aged 50-59 years with active or convalescent COVID-19.

V is TRBV27 and J is TRBJ1-2, with D possibly matching TRBD1 (5 bases). CDR1 is MNHEY, CDR2 SMNVEV, per germline (reference sequence). The V end lost 8 bases, the J end lost 6 bases, and 22 bases lay between the germline ends. CDR3 length equals 15 residues. The CDR3 sequence: CASFGWGIRGDGYTF. Written as DNA, the CDR3 is TGTGCCAGCTTTGGTTGGGGGATCCGCGGGGATGGCTACACCTTC.

The chain employs TRBV7-2 and TRBJ1-3, with TRBD1 identical over 7 bases. Looked up from germline, CDR1 is SGHTA and CDR2 is FQGNSA. The CDR3 is 14 residues long. Losses at the gene ends were 2 bases for V and 5 bases for J; bases not matched to a gene: 3. CDR3 DNA sequence: TGTGCCAGCAGCTTAATGACAGGGCGAAACACCATATATTTT. Translation: CASSLMTGRNTIYF. Full variable domain (rest looked up from reference TRBV7-2 and TRBJ1-3): GAGVSQSPSNKVTEKGKDVELRCDPISGHTALYWYRQSLGQGLEFLIYFQGNSAPDKSGLPSDRFSAERTGGSVSTLTIQRTQQEDSAVYLCASSLMTGRNTIYFGEGSWLTVV.

J is TRBJ1-5 and V is TRBV18; D ambiguous. CDR1 is KGHSH and CDR2 is LQKENI in the germline V gene. V was clipped by 3 bases and J by 0 bases, with 12 bases between them. The CDR3 is made up of 16 amino acids. The CDR3 is CASSPGDAYSNQPQHF. The CDR3 DNA is TGTGCCAGCTCACCGGGCGACGCATATAGCAATCAGCCCCAGCATTTT.

This chain links TRBV7-9 with TRBJ2-3; D gene uncertain. CDR1 is SEHNR and CDR2 is FQNEAQ in the germline V gene (reference sequence). V gave up 0 bases and J gave up 6 bases, with 4 bases separating them. The CDR3 has 12 amino acids. Here the CDR3 DNA reads TGTGCCAGCAGCTTAGCAGCGGATACGCAGTATTTT. It is translated as CASSLAADTQYF.

This chain connects TRBV11-2 to TRBJ2-2, with 7 bases identical to TRBD1. CDR3 length: 16 amino acids. V trimming: 1 base; J trimming: 0 bases; junction bases outside the gene matches: 2. The germline V gene has CDR1 SGHAT and CDR2 FQNNGV. CDR3 sequence: CASSLVGTANTGELFF. DNA for the CDR3: TGTGCCAGCAGCTTAGTAGGGACAGCGAACACCGGGGAGCTGTTTTTT.

The rearrangement joins TRBV7-2 to TRBJ1-3; perhaps TRBD1 as D (6 bases). Germline V lookup: CDR1 SGHTA, CDR2 FQGNSA. The length of the CDR3 is 16 residues. The ends were cut back, 2 bases at V and 2 bases at J, with 13 bases in the middle. The chain's CDR3 is CASSLNSGGTGNTIYF. As DNA, the CDR3 is TGTGCCAGCAGCTTAAATTCGGGGGGCACTGGAAACACCATATATTTT. Together with reference TRBV7-2 and TRBJ1-3, the CDR3 gives the full variable domain: GAGVSQSPSNKVTEKGKDVELRCDPISGHTALYWYRQSLGQGLEFLIYFQGNSAPDKSGLPSDRFSAERTGGSVSTLTIQRTQQEDSAVYLCASSLNSGGTGNTIYFGEGSWLTVV.

This rearrangement joins TRBV7-2 to TRBJ2-4, with 12 bases aligning to TRBD2. The germline gives CDR1 SGHTA, CDR2 FQGNSA. The CDR3 loop spans 16 amino acids. Unmatched junction bases numbered 3, after V lost 5 bases and J lost 1 base. As DNA, the CDR3 is TGTGCCAGCAGCCCCGGACTAGCGGGGGCCAAAAACATTCAGTACTTC. Amino acids: CASSPGLAGAKNIQYF.

V gene TRBV7-2 combines with J gene TRBJ2-1; D not certain. The CDR3 is 14 amino acids. Deletions cut 5 bases from V and 2 bases from J, with 10 bases between. CDR1 is SGHTA, CDR2 FQGNSA, per germline. The CDR3 here is CASSRVGPYNEQFF. CDR3 in DNA: TGTGCCAGCAGCCGCGTTGGGCCCTACAATGAGCAGTTCTTC.

Notes on this clone: At one end the junction does not follow the germline gene, possibly because of a read error. This chain uses TRBV19 with TRBJ1-3; 9 bases fit TRBD1. The CDR3 is made up of 9 amino acids. CDR1 is LNHDA, CDR2 SQIVND, per germline (reference sequence). CDR3 in DNA: TGTGCCAGTAGTGGACAGGGGAATTTT. Amino acids: CASSGQGNF.

The chain recombines TRBV6-5 with TRBJ1-1; D perhaps matches TRBD1 (5 bases). The germline V gene has CDR1 MNHEY and CDR2 SVGAGI. The CDR3 loop spans 13 amino acids. V was pared by 10 bases and J by 0 bases, with 12 bases between. In DNA, the CDR3 is TGTGCCACTGGGCAGGGAATGAACACTGAAGCTTTCTTT. Translation: CATGQGMNTEAFF.

The chain is built from TRBV28 and TRBJ1-1; TRBD1 is a possible D gene (6 bases). There are 13 residues in the CDR3. Trimming took off 5 bases at V and 3 bases at J, with 10 bases between the two ends. The germline CDR1 and CDR2 sequences are MDHEN and SYDVKM. The CDR3 here is CASSRGAYTEAFF. For the CDR3, the DNA is TGTGCCAGCAGTCGGGGGGCGTACACTGAAGCTTTCTTT.

V is TRBV4-3 and J is TRBJ2-3; 12 nucleotides agree with TRBD2. The germline V gene has CDR1 LGHNA and CDR2 YSLEER. The J segment lost 5 bases and the V segment lost 5 bases, leaving 8 bases of the junction unmatched. This CDR3 contains 16 residues. The CDR3 protein is CASSLLAGGSGDTQYF. CDR3 in DNA: TGCGCCAGCAGCTTACTAGCGGGGGGCTCCGGAGATACGCAGTATTTT.

This chain links TRBV15 with TRBJ1-1, with 7 positions matching TRBD1. Germline V lookup: CDR1 LNHNV, CDR2 YYDKDF (reference sequence). The V gene end was trimmed by 3 bases and the J gene end by 10 bases; junction bases not matched to a gene: 5. The CDR3 contains 12 residues. CDR3 amino acids: CATSRDTGAAFF. The CDR3 DNA reads TGTGCCACCAGCAGGGATACAGGGGCAGCTTTCTTT. The whole variable domain, remainder taken from reference TRBV15 and TRBJ1-1, is DAMVIQNPRYQVTQFGKPVTLSCSQTLNHNVMYWYQQKSSQAPKLLFHYYDKDFNNEADTPDNFQSRRPNTSFCFLDIRSPGLGDTAMYLCATSRDTGAAFFGQGTRLTVV.

This clone was seen just once. The chain couples TRBV2 to TRBJ1-6, with 8 bases identical to TRBD1. From germline, CDR1 is SNHLY and CDR2 FYNNEI. J gave up 7 bases and V 7 bases, and 9 bases lay outside the gene matches. The CDR3 spans 15 residues. CDR3 sequence: CASMQGASGNSPLHF. CDR3 nucleotides: TGTGCCAGCATGCAGGGGGCCAGTGGAAATTCACCCCTCCACTTT.

The chain has TRBV2 and TRBJ1-1; D unclear. Germline V gives CDR1 SNHLY, CDR2 FYNNEI. V lost 6 bases to trimming and J lost 1 base, with 9 bases between them. The CDR3 is 13 amino acids. CDR3 region: CASSRETNTEAFF. CDR3 bases: TGTGCCAGCAGCCGGGAGACGAACACTGAAGCTTTCTTT.

This chain joins TRBV7-9 and TRBJ1-1; TRBD1 matches at 9 bases. Germline V lookup: CDR1 SEHNR, CDR2 FQNEAQ (reference sequence). Unmatched junction bases numbered 7, after V lost 4 bases and J lost 4 bases. The CDR3 totals 15 residues. CDR3 in amino acids: CASSYTGGVGTEAFF. The CDR3 bases are TGTGCCAGCAGCTATACAGGGGGCGTCGGCACTGAAGCTTTCTTT. Filled out from reference TRBV7-9 and TRBJ1-1, the complete variable domain reads DTGVSQNPRHKITKRGQNVTFRCDPISEHNRLYWYRQTLGQGPEFLTYFQNEAQLEKSRLLSDRFSAERPKGSFSTLEIQRTEQGDSAMYLCASSYTGGVGTEAFFGQGTRLTVV.

This clone has only one observation. V usage is TRBV11-2 and J usage is TRBJ2-5, with D unclear. This CDR3 spans 13 amino acids. V dropped 5 bases and J dropped 0 bases, with 7 bases sitting between them. Germline V gene lookup returns CDR1 SGHAT and CDR2 FQNNGV. CDR3 DNA: TGTGCCAGCAGCGGGCCGTACCAAGAGACCCAGTACTTC. Residues: CASSGPYQETQYF.

This chain uses TRBV5-1 with TRBJ2-2; the match to TRBD2 covers 14 bases. The V gene end was trimmed by 0 bases and the J gene end by 3 bases; junction bases not matched to a gene: 4. The germline CDR1 and CDR2 sequences are SGHRS and YFSETQ. This CDR3 contains 18 residues. Here the CDR3 DNA reads TGCGCCAGCAGCTTGGGGACTAGCGGGGGGCTGGACACCGGGGAGCTGTTTTTT. Its protein is CASSLGTSGGLDTGELFF.

V usage is TRBV28 and J usage is TRBJ2-7, with 7 nucleotides matching TRBD1. CDR1 and CDR2 (germline): MDHEN, SYDVKM. The CDR3 spans 14 residues. Germline trimming cut 5 bases from V and 2 bases from J; bases unmatched to any gene: 6. In DNA form, the CDR3 reads TGTGCCAGCAGTCAACCGGACAGGCCCTACGAGCAGTACTTC. Translation gives CASSQPDRPYEQYF.

The chain has TRBV7-6 and TRBJ2-2; 8 nucleotides align to TRBD2. CDR3 length: 18 amino acids. Trimming took 5 bases from V and 7 from J; bases not matched to a gene: 18. CDR1 is SGHVS and CDR2 is FNYEAQ in the germline V gene. This CDR3 is CASSPGGGVRTPDGELFF. The CDR3 bases are TGTGCCAGCAGCCCGGGGGGGGGTGTTAGGACACCGGACGGGGAGCTGTTTTTT.

This clone was counted once. The gene calls are TRBV5-1 and TRBJ1-4, with 7 bases fitting TRBD1. Trimming removed 4 bases from V and 3 bases from J; junction bases left unmatched: 3. CDR1 is SGHRS, CDR2 YFSETQ, per germline. The CDR3 runs to 14 residues. The CDR3: CASSPGQPNEKLFF. As DNA, the CDR3 is TGCGCCAGCAGCCCGGGACAGCCTAATGAAAAACTGTTTTTT.

This chain links TRBV7-2 with TRBJ2-5, with 9 bases lining up with TRBD1. The germline V gene encodes CDR1 SGHTA and CDR2 FQGNSA. J gave up 5 bases and V 4 bases, and 2 bases lay outside the gene matches. This CDR3 has 13 amino acids. CDR3 amino acids: CASSSGQGETQYF. The DNA for the CDR3 is TGTGCCAGCAGCTCCGGACAGGGGGAGACCCAGTACTTC.

CDR3 amino acids: CASSYSPLQGLGEAFF. In DNA form, the CDR3 reads TGTGCCAGCAGTTACTCACCTCTACAGGGTTTGGGCGAAGCTTTCTTT. This sequence joins TRBV6-5 and TRBJ1-1, with D tentatively TRBD1 (6 bases). Germline values: CDR1 MNHEY, CDR2 SVGAGI. The germline V and J ends were trimmed by 0 bases and 8 bases, with 19 bases remaining between them. The CDR3 sequence is 16 residues long.

The chain couples TRBV5-1 to TRBJ1-5, with D possibly matching TRBD1 (5 bases). Germline V gene data show CDR1 as SGHRS and CDR2 as YFSETQ. The V end was cut by 0 bases, the J end by 5 bases, with 12 bases between. CDR3 length: 15 residues. CDR3: CASSLGGDGDQPQHF. Written as DNA, the CDR3 is TGCGCCAGCAGCTTGGGGGGGGACGGAGATCAGCCCCAGCATTTT.

The rearrangement links TRBV5-8 to TRBJ2-3; 9 bases agree with TRBD1. CDR3 length: 16 amino acids. V gave up 0 bases and J gave up 6 bases; unmatched junction bases: 8. The germline gives CDR1 SGHTS, CDR2 YDEGEE. CDR3 bases: TGTGCCAGCAGCTTGGGGGGACAGGGAGGTTTTGATACGCAGTATTTT. Translation gives CASSLGGQGGFDTQYF. The full variable domain, in which reference TRBV5-8 and TRBJ2-3 provide the parts outside the CDR3, is EAGVTQSPTHLIKTRGQQATLRCSPISGHTSVYWYQQALGLGLQFLLWYDEGEERNRGNFPPRFSGRQFPNYSSELNVNALELEDSALYLCASSLGGQGGFDTQYFGPGTRLTVL.